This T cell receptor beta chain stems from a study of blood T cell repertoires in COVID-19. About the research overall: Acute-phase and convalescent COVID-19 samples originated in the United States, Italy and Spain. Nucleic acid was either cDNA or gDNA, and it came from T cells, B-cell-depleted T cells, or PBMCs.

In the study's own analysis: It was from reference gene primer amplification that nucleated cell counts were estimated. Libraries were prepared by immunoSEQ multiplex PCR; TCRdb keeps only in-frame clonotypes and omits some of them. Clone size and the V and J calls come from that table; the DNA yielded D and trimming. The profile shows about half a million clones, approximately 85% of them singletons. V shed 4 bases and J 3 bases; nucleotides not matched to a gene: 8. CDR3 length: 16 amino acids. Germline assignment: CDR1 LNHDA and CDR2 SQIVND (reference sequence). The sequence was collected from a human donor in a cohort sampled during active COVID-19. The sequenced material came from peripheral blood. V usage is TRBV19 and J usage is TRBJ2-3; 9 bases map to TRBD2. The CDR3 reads CASSKDSGRDTDTQYF. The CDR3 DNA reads TGTGCCAGTAGTAAGGATAGCGGGAGAGATACAGATACGCAGTATTTT. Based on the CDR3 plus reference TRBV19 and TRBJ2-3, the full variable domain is DGGITQSPKYLFRKEGQNVTLSCEQNLNHDAMYWYRQDPGQGLRLIYYSQIVNDFQKGDIAEGYSVSREKKESFPLTVTSAQKNPTAFYLCASSKDSGRDTDTQYFGPGTRLTVL.